The 18 T cell receptor beta chains in this list originate from one sample, sequenced in a study of T cells after yellow fever vaccination. Using its own MiXCR run on the 5' RACE reads, TCRdb lists one record per CDR3 protein. The sample has a few hundred thousand distinct CDR3 sequences, 3.5% to 4.5% seen once; the top ten hold around 24%. The sample here was PBMCs, taken 5 days after the yellow fever booster vaccination. Every receptor here comes from a man younger than 35 who received the YFV17D yellow fever vaccine.

The J gene is TRBJ2-7, the V gene TRBV7-2, with a tentative D call TRBD2 (6 bases). V lost 6 bases and J 0 bases, leaving 21 bases between the germline ends. CDR1 and CDR2 (germline): SGHTA, FQGNSA. CDR3 size: 17 residues. CDR3 loop: CASRAVRGGVGSYEQYF. The CDR3 bases are TGTGCCAGCAGAGCAGTGAGGGGCGGGGTTGGCTCCTACGAGCAGTACTTC.

This clonotype has ten or more counts. This chain uses TRBV20-1 with TRBJ1-4; no reliable D call. Germline-derived CDR1 and CDR2 are DFQATT and SNEGSKA (reference sequence). Trimming took 3 bases from V and 6 from J, leaving 20 bases between them. This CDR3 region has 16 residues. This CDR3 reads CSASITSGWWDEKLFF. Written as DNA, the CDR3 is TGCAGTGCTAGCATTACGTCAGGCTGGTGGGATGAAAAACTGTTTTTT.

This clonotype was seen at least ten times. The rearrangement joins TRBV3-1 to TRBJ2-5; unclear D gene. With 3 bases removed from V and 5 bases from J, the gap between germline ends came to 16 bases. From germline, CDR1 is LGHDT and CDR2 YNNKEL (reference sequence). This CDR3 contains 15 residues. The CDR3 region has the DNA TGTGCCAGCAGCCAGAAGGCCGGTTTAATCGAGACCCAGTACTTC. Residues: CASSQKAGLIETQYF.

V and J are TRBV4-3 and TRBJ1-4, with D possibly being TRBD1 (5 bases). Between the trimmed V and J ends, which lost 0 bases and 7 bases, there was a span of 12 bases. CDR1 and CDR2 (germline): LGHNA, YSLEER. This CDR3 is built from 15 residues. The CDR3 protein is CASSQDTLRGEKLFF. DNA for the CDR3: TGCGCCAGCAGCCAAGATACCCTTAGGGGTGAAAAACTGTTTTTT.

The gene calls are TRBV24-1 and TRBJ1-3; weak D call: TRBD1 (6 bases). Trimming pared 9 bases from V and 2 bases from J, leaving 13 bases between. Germline V lookup: CDR1 KGHDR, CDR2 SFDVKD. This CDR3 is built from 14 residues. This CDR3 reads CATYRVVAGNTIYF. Here the CDR3 DNA reads TGTGCCACCTACAGGGTAGTCGCTGGAAACACCATATATTTT.

This chain joins TRBV12-3 or TRBV12-4 and TRBJ2-5; 12 nucleotides line up with TRBD2. After removal of 5 bases from V and 4 bases from J, the junction contained 5 bases not matched to a gene. This CDR3 is 15 amino acids long. The CDR3: CASSPTLAGGETQYF. The CDR3 DNA follows: TGTGCCAGCAGTCCTACACTAGCGGGGGGAGAGACCCAGTACTTC.

This clonotype was picked up many times. The V gene is TRBV6-2 or TRBV6-3, the J gene TRBJ2-7; unclear D gene. Germline loops: CDR1 MNHEY, CDR2 SVGEGT. The CDR3 runs 12 residues. Deletions cut 5 bases from V and 4 bases from J, with 9 bases between. The CDR3 coding sequence is TGTGCCAGCAGTCAGGACGTGTACGAGCAGTACTTC. Amino acid sequence: CASSQDVYEQYF.

There are a few counts of this clonotype. V and J are TRBV7-9 and TRBJ2-1, with D unresolved. The V and J ends lost 1 base and 0 bases respectively, with 13 bases between them. The CDR3 contains 17 residues. Germline V gene lookup returns CDR1 SEHNR and CDR2 FQNEAQ (reference sequence). This chain's CDR3 is CASSLVLGRRSYNEQFF. The CDR3, as DNA: TGTGCCAGCAGCTTAGTGCTTGGCAGACGCTCCTACAATGAGCAGTTCTTC.

This clonotype appeared a few times. The rearrangement uses TRBV7-9 and TRBJ2-3; no definite D call. Germline V lookup: CDR1 SEHNR, CDR2 FQNEAQ (reference sequence). The CDR3 has 17 residues. Trimming shortened V by 5 bases and J by 4 bases, and 22 bases separated the two germline ends. This CDR3 reads CASSPLYPQGPADTQYF. As DNA, the CDR3 is TGTGCCAGCAGCCCCCTCTATCCCCAAGGGCCCGCAGATACGCAGTATTTT. Looking up the rest from reference TRBV7-9 and TRBJ2-3 gives the full variable domain: DTGVSQNPRHKITKRGQNVTFRCDPISEHNRLYWYRQTLGQGPEFLTYFQNEAQLEKSRLLSDRFSAERPKGSFSTLEIQRTEQGDSAMYLCASSPLYPQGPADTQYFGPGTRLTVL.

The chain is built from TRBV12-3 or TRBV12-4 and TRBJ2-3; D is unresolved. The V and J ends lost 6 bases and 1 base respectively, with 2 bases between them. This CDR3 comprises 11 residues. The DNA of the CDR3 is TGTGCCAGCAGACGCACAGATACGCAGTATTTT. It specifies CASRRTDTQYF.

This clonotype was observed a handful of times. The rearrangement links TRBV10-3 to TRBJ2-1, with TRBD1 as a possible D gene (5 bases). V was shortened by 3 bases and J by 5 bases, with 14 bases between the two germline ends. In germline, CDR1 is ENHRY, CDR2 SYGVKD. The length of the CDR3 is 15 residues. Written as DNA, the CDR3 is TGTGCCATCAGTGACTTAGGGGAAAGGAACAATGAGCAGTTCTTC. Its translation is CAISDLGERNNEQFF.

This clonotype was observed at least ten times. The chain is built from TRBV20-1 and TRBJ2-5; a weak D match, TRBD2 (5 bases). V was pared by 2 bases and J by 7 bases, with 14 bases between. The germline gives CDR1 DFQATT, CDR2 SNEGSKA (reference sequence). The CDR3 is 13 residues long. DNA for the CDR3: TGCAGTGCTAGATGGGCTAGCTCCGGGACCCAGTACTTC. Translation gives CSARWASSGTQYF.

This chain connects TRBV15 to TRBJ2-3, with D possibly matching TRBD1 (6 bases). The germline V gene encodes CDR1 LNHNV and CDR2 YYDKDF (reference sequence). This CDR3 region has 16 residues. Trimming took off 5 bases at V and 2 bases at J, with 17 bases between the two ends. In DNA, the CDR3 is TGTGCCACCAGCGGACGTCCCAACAGGGCCACAGATACGCAGTATTTT. Translating gives CATSGRPNRATDTQYF.

This clonotype was seen a few times. The rearrangement links TRBV10-3 to TRBJ2-2, with 9 nucleotides matching TRBD1. Germline V gene lookup returns CDR1 ENHRY and CDR2 SYGVKD. The CDR3 is 14 amino acids. The V gene end was trimmed by 6 bases and the J gene end by 3 bases; junction bases not matched to a gene: 2. As DNA, the CDR3 is TGTGCCATCAGGGGACAGGGAGACACCGGGGAGCTGTTTTTT. It encodes CAIRGQGDTGELFF.

V usage is TRBV7-2 and J usage is TRBJ1-5; perhaps TRBD1 as D (6 bases). CDR1 SGHTA and CDR2 FQGNSA come from the germline V gene. Trimming shortened V by 5 bases and J by 0 bases, and 17 bases separated the two germline ends. This CDR3 contains 17 residues. The CDR3 region is CASSLTGTPNSNQPQHF. The CDR3 DNA is TGTGCCAGCAGCCTGACAGGAACTCCAAATAGCAATCAGCCCCAGCATTTT.

The gene calls are TRBV20-1 and TRBJ1-5; D might be TRBD1 (5 bases). The V gene lost 6 bases and the J gene lost 4 bases, with 22 bases spanning the gap. The CDR3 contains 16 residues. Germline-derived CDR1 and CDR2 are DFQATT and SNEGSKA (reference sequence). The CDR3 bases are TGCAGTGCAAGCCTCCTTGGGGGAAACCCTAATCAGCCCCAGCATTTT. This sequence encodes CSASLLGGNPNQPQHF.

The V and J genes are TRBV5-1 and TRBJ1-4, with TRBD1 matching over 7 bases. Trimming took 4 bases from V and 4 from J; bases not matched to a gene: 4. CDR3 length equals 14 residues. CDR1 SGHRS and CDR2 YFSETQ come from the germline V gene. The DNA of the CDR3 is TGCGCCAGCAGCGTGGGACAGAGTAATGAAAAACTGTTTTTT. This translates into CASSVGQSNEKLFF.

The rearrangement joins TRBV7-6 to TRBJ2-3; 7 bases match TRBD2. This CDR3 is built from 16 residues. The V gene end was trimmed by 4 bases and the J gene end by 0 bases; junction bases not matched to a gene: 7. Germline-derived CDR1 and CDR2 are SGHVS and FNYEAQ. This chain's CDR3 is CASSSYSRGSTDTQYF. The CDR3 nucleotides are TGTGCCAGCAGCTCCTATTCGCGGGGGAGCACAGATACGCAGTATTTT.